This T cell receptor beta chain came from a study of molecular identifiers for immune sequencing clone quantification. On the study more broadly: Five portions were made in replicates from RNA of around 20,000 or 100,000 naive CD8 cells, and four underwent sequencing. General study findings and limits: Under 1% of molecules in naive cells, but over 97% of effector molecules, belonged to clones above 20 RNA copies.

The CDR3 covers 14 residues. Germline assignment: CDR1 MNHNS and CDR2 SASEGT. With 3 bases clipped from V and 2 bases from J, the junction kept 3 bases outside the gene matches. In preparing bulk TCR libraries, previously described methods and listed TCR primers were used. TCRdb analysed the PCR reads with MiXCR anew, one entry per CDR3 protein. The sample has approximately 100,000 distinct CDR3 sequences, roughly 34% seen once. Sorting defined naive CD8 T cells as CD8+CD4-CCR7+CD45RA+. Concerning this clonotype itself: Its target is unknown.

Material for sequencing was naive CD8+ T cells from blood, with Jurkat cell RNA spiked in. Subset defined: FACS-sorted CD8+CD4-CCR7+CD45RA+ naive T cells. The chain has TRBV6-1 and TRBJ2-7; 8 nucleotides match TRBD2. The receptor was isolated from a human donor in good health. Some libraries in this study had Jurkat cell RNA spiked in. The chain's CDR3 is CASSDTSGTYEQYF. The CDR3, as DNA: TGTGCCAGCAGTGACACTAGCGGCACCTACGAGCAGTACTTC.